This T cell receptor beta chain was identified in a study of blood T cell repertoires in COVID-19. Original processing methods: Scientists estimated how many nucleated cells there were by amplifying reference gene primers. Sequenced by immunoSEQ multiplex PCR; TCRdb stores in-frame clones only, minus some. That table furnishes V, J and clone size, whereas the DNA furnished D and trimming. The table shows around 70,000 clones, with roughly 80% occurring only once. Germline CDR1 KGHSH, CDR2 LQKENI. The length of the CDR3 is 16 residues. Trimming removed 4 bases from V and 2 bases from J; junction bases left unmatched: 5. This clone was counted ten times or more.

The sample taken for sequencing was peripheral blood. The TCR sequence derives from a woman aged 55-70 years with acute or convalescent COVID-19. V is TRBV18 and J is TRBJ1-3, with 10 positions matching TRBD1. This chain's CDR3 is CASSQPGQGTGNTIYF. The CDR3 DNA follows: TGTGCCAGCTCACAGCCGGGACAGGGGACTGGAAACACCATATATTTT.